One sample yielded the 20 T cell receptor beta chains listed below, sequenced in a study of T-cell memory formation after mild COVID-19. TCRdb re-analysed the 5' RACE reads in MiXCR, keeping a single row per CDR3 protein. The sample yields about 180,000 distinct CDR3 sequences, roughly 20% seen once. Sequenced: PBMCs or a T cell subset sorted from them (not recorded which). All receptors come from a man between 18 and 35 years old who had mild COVID-19 (a few samples of this study predate the infection). Cell type and time point are not known.

V is TRBV6-5 and J is TRBJ1-1, with a tentative D call TRBD1 (6 bases). The CDR3 spans 14 residues. Germline V gene sequence: CDR1 MNHEY, CDR2 SVGAGI. Trimming took off 4 bases at V and 4 bases at J, with 13 bases between the two ends. Here the CDR3 DNA reads TGTGCCAGCAGTTGGGACACCGCGGGCACTGAAGCTTTCTTT. As protein: CASSWDTAGTEAFF.

The J gene is TRBJ2-5, the V gene TRBV6-5, with TRBD1 identical over 8 bases. The CDR3 contains 14 residues. CDR1 and CDR2 (germline): MNHEY, SVGAGI. The trim removed 1 base at V and 5 bases at J, leaving 3 bases unmatched. CDR3: CASSYYRQGETQYF. Here the CDR3 DNA reads TGTGCCAGCAGTTACTACCGACAGGGGGAGACCCAGTACTTC.

Ten or more counts support this clonotype. The chain carries TRBV29-1 and TRBJ2-3; D gene uncertain. The CDR3 runs 14 residues. Germline V gives CDR1 SQVTM, CDR2 ANQGSEA. V dropped 5 bases and J dropped 1 base, with 13 bases sitting between them. The CDR3 protein is CSVRPQRGTDTQYF. The CDR3 nucleotides read TGCAGCGTTCGTCCCCAAAGGGGCACAGATACGCAGTATTTT.

This clonotype was observed many times. The gene calls are TRBV7-3 and TRBJ2-7, with 8 nucleotides matching TRBD1. Germline-derived CDR1 and CDR2 are SGHTA and FQGTGA. The ends lost 3 bases at V and 0 bases at J; junction bases unmatched: 4. The CDR3 is made up of 15 amino acids. The CDR3 protein is CASSFGQGGSYEQYF. In DNA form, the CDR3 reads TGTGCCAGCAGCTTTGGACAGGGAGGCTCCTACGAGCAGTACTTC.

This rearrangement joins TRBV5-1 to TRBJ1-1, with 10 bases matching TRBD1. With V trimmed by 0 bases and J by 12 bases, 8 bases remained unmatched. The CDR3 loop spans 14 amino acids. The V gene's germline CDR1 is SGHRS and CDR2 YFSETQ. CDR3 bases: TGCGCCAGCAGCTTGGTACCGGGACAGGGGTACACTTTCTTT. Translation: CASSLVPGQGYTFF.

This clonotype was picked up a small number of times. V usage is TRBV7-2 and J usage is TRBJ2-3, with TRBD2 identical over 14 bases. CDR3 size: 18 residues. Germline-derived CDR1 and CDR2 are SGHTA and FQGNSA. The V segment lost 2 bases and the J segment 6 bases; nucleotides outside the gene matches: 10. The CDR3 region has the DNA TGTGCCAGCAGCTTATGGGGACTAGCGGGGGTAAAAGGGGATACGCAGTATTTT. It translates to CASSLWGLAGVKGDTQYF.

This clonotype has a count of ten or more. The chain recombines TRBV20-1 with TRBJ2-5; D is perhaps TRBD2 (6 bases). The V end was cut by 6 bases, the J end by 1 base, with 12 bases between. Germline V gene data show CDR1 as DFQATT and CDR2 as SNEGSKA (reference sequence). The CDR3 length is 13 residues. The CDR3 loop is CSAAGTGQETQYF. For the CDR3, the DNA is TGCAGTGCGGCCGGGACTGGCCAAGAGACCCAGTACTTC.

This clonotype appeared a single time. This chain uses TRBV5-1 with TRBJ2-2, with a possible D match to TRBD2 (5 bases). There are 15 residues in the CDR3. Germline V gene data show CDR1 as SGHRS and CDR2 as YFSETQ. Deletions cut 1 base from V and 6 bases from J, with 13 bases between. The CDR3 region has the DNA TGCGCCAGCAGCTTGTCTCTAGCAGAGGCCGGGGAGCTGTTTTTT. Protein product: CASSLSLAEAGELFF.

The chain carries TRBV7-9 and TRBJ2-3; perhaps TRBD1 as D (5 bases). V was trimmed by 5 bases and J by 0 bases, leaving 12 bases between them. Looked up from germline, CDR1 is SEHNR and CDR2 is FQNEAQ (reference sequence). The CDR3 is made up of 15 amino acids. The DNA of the CDR3 is TGTGCCAGCAGCCGACAGAGCCCTAGCACAGATACGCAGTATTTT. Protein sequence: CASSRQSPSTDTQYF.

The chain couples TRBV4-1 to TRBJ1-6; 7 positions match TRBD1. Trimming at V came to 0 bases and at J to 3 bases, leaving 11 bases not matched to a gene. From germline, CDR1 is MGHRA and CDR2 YSYEKL. The CDR3 spans 19 residues. CDR3 DNA sequence: TGCGCCAGCAGCCAAGATCGGGGAAAGGGGGCTCGCTATAATTCACCCCTCCACTTT. Translation gives CASSQDRGKGARYNSPLHF.

The chain is built from TRBV28 and TRBJ2-1; tentatively, D is TRBD1 or TRBD2 (6 bases each). Germline V gene lookup returns CDR1 MDHEN and CDR2 SYDVKM. The CDR3 loop spans 14 amino acids. V was trimmed by 3 bases and J by 8 bases, leaving 14 bases between them. The CDR3 protein is CASSFRGRWYEQFF. In DNA form, the CDR3 reads TGTGCCAGCAGTTTCCGGGGGCGCTGGTATGAGCAGTTCTTC.

There are a few counts of this clonotype. The CDR3 reads CASSPLYLAEIGETQYF. The DNA for the CDR3 is TGTGCCAGCTCACCGTTATACCTAGCGGAAATCGGGGAGACCCAGTACTTC. The rearrangement joins TRBV18 to TRBJ2-5, with 7 bases matching TRBD2. The germline V gene has CDR1 KGHSH and CDR2 LQKENI. The junction had 15 bases not matched to a gene; V was cut back by 3 bases and J by 5 bases. CDR3 size: 17 residues.

This clonotype was counted only a few times. V usage is TRBV5-1 and J usage is TRBJ2-3; no reliable D call. This CDR3 comprises 14 residues. The ends were cut back, 4 bases at V and 0 bases at J, with 9 bases in the middle. Germline V gene lookup returns CDR1 SGHRS and CDR2 YFSETQ. The CDR3 DNA follows: TGCGCCAGCAGCCAAATTCCTAGCACAGATACGCAGTATTTT. Translating gives CASSQIPSTDTQYF.

This clonotype turned up a few times. The gene calls are TRBV5-4 and TRBJ2-4, with D tentatively TRBD1 or TRBD2 (5 bases each). Germline V gene sequence: CDR1 SGHNT, CDR2 YYREEE (reference sequence). The CDR3 covers 14 residues. V lost 3 bases to trimming and J lost 4 bases, with 11 bases between them. This CDR3 is CASSSPGRKNIQYF. CDR3 DNA sequence: TGTGCCAGCAGCTCGCCGGGACGGAAAAACATTCAGTACTTC. Together with reference TRBV5-4 and TRBJ2-4, the CDR3 gives the full variable domain: ETGVTQSPTHLIKTRGQQVTLRCSSQSGHNTVSWYQQALGQGPQFIFQYYREEENGRGNFPPRFSGLQFPNYSSELNVNALELDDSALYLCASSSPGRKNIQYFGAGTRLSVL.

This clonotype was found a few times. The chain has TRBV12-3 or TRBV12-4 and TRBJ2-7; D tentatively fits TRBD1 or TRBD2 (7 bases each). There are 14 residues in the CDR3. V lost 5 bases, J lost 6 bases, and 17 bases lay in between. CDR3 sequence reads: CASSPRGGGVEQYV. In nucleotides, the CDR3 is TGTGCCAGCAGTCCCCGGGGAGGGGGCGTCGAGCAGTACGTC.

The chain combines TRBV3-1 with TRBJ1-6; no firm D call. CDR1 and CDR2 from the germline V gene are LGHDT and YNNKEL (reference sequence). The CDR3 runs to 13 residues. V was pared by 3 bases and J by 8 bases, with 8 bases between. CDR3 region: CASSQGGDSPLHF. CDR3 DNA sequence: TGTGCCAGCAGCCAGGGTGGGGATTCACCCCTCCACTTT.

The table lists this clonotype with a few counts. This chain's CDR3 is CASSLRGRPGTGVGANVLTF. The CDR3 DNA is TGTGCCAGCAGCTTAAGGGGACGTCCCGGGACAGGGGTCGGGGCCAACGTCCTGACTTTC. The chain links TRBV7-3 to TRBJ2-6; 10 positions match TRBD1. Losses at the gene ends were 1 base for V and 4 bases for J; bases not matched to a gene: 13. Looked up from germline, CDR1 is SGHTA and CDR2 is FQGTGA. The length of the CDR3 is 20 residues.

The chain combines TRBV7-9 with TRBJ1-2; no firm D call. The CDR3 spans 12 residues. CDR1 SEHNR and CDR2 FQNEAQ come from the germline V gene (reference sequence). Trimming pared 3 bases from V and 6 bases from J, leaving 8 bases between. For the CDR3, the DNA is TGTGCCAGCAGCTTCCAGTCCAATGGCTACACCTTC. Its protein is CASSFQSNGYTF.

The chain is built from TRBV5-1 and TRBJ1-6; D not resolved. Trimming stripped 0 bases from V and 7 bases from J, with 11 bases between. Germline V gives CDR1 SGHRS, CDR2 YFSETQ. This CDR3 comprises 15 residues. The CDR3 loop reads CASSLEPTGNSPLHF. CDR3 sequence (DNA): TGCGCCAGCAGCTTGGAACCGACGGGAAATTCACCCCTCCACTTT.

The rearrangement joins TRBV10-3 to TRBJ2-1, with TRBD2 matching over 8 bases. V gave up 8 bases and J gave up 7 bases; unmatched junction bases: 10. The germline CDR1 and CDR2 sequences are ENHRY and SYGVKD. The CDR3 consists of 14 residues. DNA for the CDR3: TGTGCCATCGCCCCCGGGGGGGCGCGTAATGAGCAGTTCTTC. It encodes CAIAPGGARNEQFF.